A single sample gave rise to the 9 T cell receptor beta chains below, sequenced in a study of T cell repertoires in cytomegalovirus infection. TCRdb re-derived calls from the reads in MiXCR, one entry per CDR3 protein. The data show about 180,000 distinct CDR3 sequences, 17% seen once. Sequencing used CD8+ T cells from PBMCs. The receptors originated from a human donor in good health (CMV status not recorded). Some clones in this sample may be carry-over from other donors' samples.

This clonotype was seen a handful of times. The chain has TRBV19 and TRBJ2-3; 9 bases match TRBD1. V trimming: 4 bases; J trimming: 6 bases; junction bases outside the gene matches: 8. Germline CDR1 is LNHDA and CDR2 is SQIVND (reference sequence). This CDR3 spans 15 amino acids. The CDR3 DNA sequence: TGTGCCAGTAGTACGCCGGGACAGGGTTTCGATACGCAGTATTTT. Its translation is CASSTPGQGFDTQYF.

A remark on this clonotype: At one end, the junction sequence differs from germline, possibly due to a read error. The chain's CDR3 is CANSVRGQVIQPQHF. For the CDR3, the DNA is TGTGCCAACAGCGTAAGGGGACAGGTCATACAGCCCCAGCATTTT. This chain links TRBV7-8 with TRBJ1-5; TRBD1 agrees at 8 bases. The CDR3 loop spans 15 amino acids. From germline, CDR1 is SGHVS and CDR2 FQNEAQ.

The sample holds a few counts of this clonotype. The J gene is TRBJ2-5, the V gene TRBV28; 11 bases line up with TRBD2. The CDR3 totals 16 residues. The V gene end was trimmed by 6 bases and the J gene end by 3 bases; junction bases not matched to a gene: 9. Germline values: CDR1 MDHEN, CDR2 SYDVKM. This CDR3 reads CASSWVAGGTKETQYF. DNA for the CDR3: TGTGCCAGCAGCTGGGTAGCGGGGGGGACCAAAGAGACCCAGTACTTC.

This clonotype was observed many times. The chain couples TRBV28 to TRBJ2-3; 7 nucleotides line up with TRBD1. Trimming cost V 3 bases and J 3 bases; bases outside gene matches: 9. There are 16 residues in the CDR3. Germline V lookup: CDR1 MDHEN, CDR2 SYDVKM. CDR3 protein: CASSFEGARRTDTQYF. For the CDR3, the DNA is TGTGCCAGCAGTTTTGAGGGGGCGAGGAGGACAGATACGCAGTATTTT.

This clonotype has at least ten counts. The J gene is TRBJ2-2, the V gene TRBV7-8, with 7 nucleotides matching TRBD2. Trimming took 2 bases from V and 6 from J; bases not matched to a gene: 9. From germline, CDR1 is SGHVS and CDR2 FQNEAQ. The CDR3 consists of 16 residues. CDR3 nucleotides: TGTGCCAGCAGCTTAACCTCCGGACTAGTAGCCGGGGAGCTGTTTTTT. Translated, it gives CASSLTSGLVAGELFF.

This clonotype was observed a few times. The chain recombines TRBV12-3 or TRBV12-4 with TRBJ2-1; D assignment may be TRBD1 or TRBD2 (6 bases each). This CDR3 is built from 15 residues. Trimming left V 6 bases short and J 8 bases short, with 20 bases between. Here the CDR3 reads CASRPFTGASDEQFF. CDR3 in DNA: TGTGCCAGCAGGCCATTCACGGGGGCCTCCGATGAGCAGTTCTTC.

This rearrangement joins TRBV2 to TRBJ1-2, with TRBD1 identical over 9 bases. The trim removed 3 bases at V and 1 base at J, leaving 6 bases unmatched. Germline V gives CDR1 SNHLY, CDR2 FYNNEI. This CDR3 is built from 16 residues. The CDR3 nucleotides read TGTGCCAGCAGTGAGGGGGGGACAGGGAATAACTATGGCTACACCTTC. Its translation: CASSEGGTGNNYGYTF.

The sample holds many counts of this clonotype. The DNA of the CDR3 is TGTGCCAGCAGCCCCGGGGGAACTAATGAAAAACTGTTTTTT. Its translation is CASSPGGTNEKLFF. V is TRBV7-2 and J is TRBJ1-4; D is possibly TRBD1 (5 bases). The CDR3 is 14 residues long. From germline, CDR1 is SGHTA and CDR2 FQGNSA. V dropped 5 bases and J dropped 1 base, with 8 bases sitting between them.

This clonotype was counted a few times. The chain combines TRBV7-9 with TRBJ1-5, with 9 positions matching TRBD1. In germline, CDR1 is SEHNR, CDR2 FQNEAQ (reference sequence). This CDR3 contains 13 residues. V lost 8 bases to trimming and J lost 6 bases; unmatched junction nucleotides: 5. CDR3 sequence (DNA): TGTGCCAGCGGAACAGGGGGCTCTCAGCCCCAGCATTTT. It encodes CASGTGGSQPQHF.